These 22 T cell receptor beta chains originate from one sample sequenced in a study of memory CD4+ T cells and cytomegalovirus serostatus (dated by TCRdb to between 2018 and 2021). Library construction relied on the immunoSEQ multiplex PCR assay. As stored in TCRdb, this immuneACCESS dataset retains in-frame rearrangements with V and J assigned. A fraction of the clones does not appear; measured against another copy, unresolved V genes explain less than half of the discrepancy, and the remainder lacks a known reason. This sample gives under 80,000 clones in total; 82% of them show up just once. Roughly 0.9% of the sample is held by the ten biggest clonotypes. A FACSAria II was used to sort memory CD4+ T cells, defined as single viable CD3+CD4+CD8-CD45RO+ cells. Specimen: memory CD4+ T cells from blood. All receptors derive from an adult in good health and CMV-seronegative.

V is TRBV9 and J is TRBJ2-3, with TRBD2 as a possible D gene (6 bases). The CDR3 has 15 amino acids. The germline CDR1 and CDR2 sequences are SGDLS and YYNGEE. Trimming removed 1 base at V and 1 base at J, with 10 bases between. CDR3 region: CASSVSSVGTDTQYF. CDR3 sequence (DNA): TGTGCCAGCAGCGTATCTAGCGTCGGCACAGATACGCAGTATTTT.

This chain uses TRBV6-1 with TRBJ1-4; D is perhaps TRBD1 (6 bases). The germline V and J ends were trimmed by 2 bases and 7 bases, with 17 bases remaining between them. This CDR3 is 16 amino acids long. CDR1 and CDR2 from the germline V gene are MNHNS and SASEGT. The chain's CDR3 is CASSEQLQGPGEKLFF. The CDR3 region has the DNA TGTGCCAGCAGTGAACAGTTACAGGGCCCCGGTGAAAAACTGTTTTTT.

The chain employs TRBV30 and TRBJ2-5, with D unresolved. CDR1 GTSNPN and CDR2 SVGIG come from the germline V gene (reference sequence). V lost 5 bases and J lost 2, with 6 bases in between. The CDR3 spans 11 residues. The CDR3 sequence is CAWVGQETQYF. CDR3 bases: TGTGCCTGGGTAGGACAAGAGACCCAGTACTTC.

This clone showed up just a few times. V is TRBV2 and J is TRBJ2-2, with D perhaps assigned TRBD1 or TRBD2 (5 bases each). V was clipped by 5 bases and J by 6 bases, with 7 bases between them. The CDR3 loop spans 12 amino acids. The germline V gene has CDR1 SNHLY and CDR2 FYNNEI. The CDR3 reads CASSRGAGELFF. In nucleotides, the CDR3 is TGTGCCAGCAGTAGAGGGGCCGGGGAGCTGTTTTTT. Based on the CDR3 plus reference TRBV2 and TRBJ2-2, the full variable domain is EPEVTQTPSHQVTQMGQEVILRCVPISNHLYFYWYRQILGQKVEFLVSFYNNEISEKSEIFDDQFSVERPDGSNFTLKIRSTKLEDSAMYFCASSRGAGELFFGEGSRLTVL.

This clone was detected a few times. Germline and junction disagree at one end, which may indicate a read error. This CDR3 reads CASSLAGQTDTQYF. In DNA, the CDR3 is TGTGCCAGCAGCCTAGCGGGTCAGACAGATACGCAGTATTTT. V is TRBV7-2 and J is TRBJ2-3; 8 bases fit TRBD2. CDR1 is SGHTA, CDR2 FQGNSA, per germline. The CDR3 is 14 amino acids.

This clone was seen just once. The chain carries TRBV7-6 and TRBJ2-2; 12 bases align to TRBD2. Germline V gene data show CDR1 as SGHVS and CDR2 as FNYEAQ. The CDR3 has 18 residues. The J segment lost 1 base and the V segment lost 0 bases, leaving 3 bases of the junction unmatched. CDR3 nucleotide sequence: TGTGCCAGCAGCTTAGCGTTGGGACTAGCGGGGAACACCGGGGAGCTGTTTTTT. Translating gives CASSLALGLAGNTGELFF.

The V and J genes are TRBV15 and TRBJ1-2; D is possibly TRBD1 (5 bases). The germline CDR1 and CDR2 sequences are LNHNV and YYDKDF (reference sequence). CDR3 size: 17 residues. The V end was cut by 1 base, the J end by 2 bases, with 17 bases between. CDR3: CATSRGGSGGFNYGYTF. The DNA for the CDR3 is TGTGCCACCAGCAGAGGGGGATCGGGGGGTTTCAACTATGGCTACACCTTC. The variable domain in full, completed from reference TRBV15 and TRBJ1-2, reads DAMVIQNPRYQVTQFGKPVTLSCSQTLNHNVMYWYQQKSSQAPKLLFHYYDKDFNNEADTPDNFQSRRPNTSFCFLDIRSPGLGDTAMYLCATSRGGSGGFNYGYTFGSGTRLTVV.

The rearrangement joins TRBV11-2 to TRBJ2-7; tentatively, D is TRBD1 or TRBD2 (6 bases each). The CDR3 runs to 14 residues. Germline-derived CDR1 and CDR2 are SGHAT and FQNNGV. Deletions cut 2 bases from V and 2 bases from J, with 10 bases between. In nucleotides, the CDR3 is TGTGCCAGCAGCTTACAAAGGGGGGCCTACGAGCAGTACTTC. Its protein is CASSLQRGAYEQYF.

This chain connects TRBV7-3 to TRBJ2-2; no firm D call. The CDR3 contains 16 residues. Per the germline V gene, CDR1 is SGHTA and CDR2 is FQGTGA. V gave up 1 base and J gave up 0 bases, with 9 bases separating them. CDR3 DNA: TGTGCCAGCAGCTTAAATGCAGGAGCGAACACCGGGGAGCTGTTTTTT. It encodes CASSLNAGANTGELFF.

This chain links TRBV10-2 with TRBJ2-2; unclear D gene. Germline-derived CDR1 and CDR2 are WSHSY and SAAADI. The CDR3 is made up of 14 amino acids. Between the trimmed V and J ends, which lost 7 bases and 0 bases, there was a span of 9 bases. CDR3 protein: CASNLHANTGELFF. In DNA, the CDR3 is TGCGCCAGCAACTTACACGCGAACACCGGGGAGCTGTTTTTT.

The CDR3 coding sequence is TGTGCCAGCAGCCGGGGAGAGACCCAGTACTTC. Protein product: CASSRGETQYF. This chain connects TRBV14 to TRBJ2-5; the D is unclear. This CDR3 region has 11 residues. The V end lost 4 bases, the J end lost 4 bases, and 4 bases lay between the germline ends. Germline values: CDR1 SGHDN, CDR2 FVKESK.

The CDR3 nucleotides read TGTGCCAGCAGCTTGGGGGGAGGCTACTACAATGAGCAGTTCTTC. This codes for CASSLGGGYYNEQFF. V gene TRBV7-2 combines with J gene TRBJ2-1, with a possible D match to TRBD2 (6 bases). The germline V and J ends were trimmed by 3 bases and 3 bases, with 12 bases remaining between them. Germline V gene sequence: CDR1 SGHTA, CDR2 FQGNSA. There are 15 residues in the CDR3.

J is TRBJ2-5 and V is TRBV7-2; 7 bases are a match to TRBD1. CDR3 length: 14 amino acids. In germline, CDR1 is SGHTA, CDR2 FQGNSA. The V gene end was trimmed by 7 bases and the J gene end by 1 base; junction bases not matched to a gene: 6. As DNA, the CDR3 is TGTGCCAGCACCTCAGGGGGAGTCCAAGAGACCCAGTACTTC. Its translation is CASTSGGVQETQYF. Combining the CDR3 with reference TRBV7-2 and TRBJ2-5 gives the whole variable domain GAGVSQSPSNKVTEKGKDVELRCDPISGHTALYWYRQSLGQGLEFLIYFQGNSAPDKSGLPSDRFSAERTGGSVSTLTIQRTQQEDSAVYLCASTSGGVQETQYFGPGTRLLVL.

This clone has only one observation. The genes are TRBV2 and TRBJ2-3; D is possibly TRBD1 (6 bases). The CDR3 has 15 amino acids. The germline V and J ends were trimmed by 6 bases and 1 base, with 14 bases remaining between them. The germline gives CDR1 SNHLY, CDR2 FYNNEI. CDR3 residues: CASRQQGLGTDTQYF. Written as DNA, the CDR3 is TGTGCCAGCAGACAACAGGGTTTAGGCACAGATACGCAGTATTTT.

On this clone: An end of the junction differs from the germline gene, which may be a read error. The J gene is TRBJ2-7, the V gene TRBV10-3; TRBD1 might be the D (5 bases). This CDR3 has 15 amino acids. The V gene's germline CDR1 is ENHRY and CDR2 SYGVKD. CDR3 coding DNA: TGTGCCACCAGTGAGTCCGGGTGGGGCCTGGGTGAGCAGTACTTC. Protein sequence: CATSESGWGLGEQYF.

The V and J genes are TRBV6-1 and TRBJ2-5; 9 nucleotides align to TRBD2. Germline CDR1 MNHNS, CDR2 SASEGT. V lost 0 bases and J lost 5; bases outside the gene matches: 7. CDR3 length equals 16 residues. CDR3 DNA sequence: TGTGCCAGCAGTGAAGCCCTTAGCGGGAGAGGGGAGACCCAGTACTTC. This translates into CASSEALSGRGETQYF.

V is TRBV14 and J is TRBJ2-5, with 8 positions matching TRBD2. The germline V gene encodes CDR1 SGHDN and CDR2 FVKESK. The V gene end was trimmed by 0 bases and the J gene end by 1 base; junction bases not matched to a gene: 7. The CDR3 has 17 amino acids. CDR3 protein: CASSQDRVSGIQETQYF. The CDR3 DNA reads TGTGCCAGCAGCCAAGATCGGGTTAGCGGGATCCAAGAGACCCAGTACTTC. The full variable domain, rest sourced from reference TRBV14 and TRBJ2-5, is EAGVTQFPSHSVIEKGQTVTLRCDPISGHDNLYWYRRVMGKEIKFLLHFVKESKQDESGMPNNRFLAERTGGTYSTLKVQPAELEDSGVYFCASSQDRVSGIQETQYFGPGTRLLVL.

This clone was observed a single time. This chain links TRBV9 with TRBJ2-7; D possibly corresponds to TRBD1 (6 bases). The V gene lost 0 bases and the J gene lost 3 bases, with 13 bases spanning the gap. Per germline, CDR1 SGDLS and CDR2 YYNGEE. The CDR3 extends over 15 amino acids. The CDR3 reads CASSVGSAGVYEQYF. CDR3 nucleotides: TGTGCCAGCAGCGTAGGCTCGGCAGGGGTCTACGAGCAGTACTTC.

This clone came up once. V usage is TRBV19 and J usage is TRBJ2-1, with 7 bases lining up with TRBD2. V was clipped by 9 bases and J by 8 bases; unmatched bases: 10. Germline loops: CDR1 LNHDA, CDR2 SQIVND (reference sequence). The length of the CDR3 is 13 residues. The CDR3 nucleotides read TGTGCCAGCAGCGCCCGCGCGGGAGATGAGCAGTTCTTC. Its protein is CASSARAGDEQFF.

This chain connects TRBV6-6 to TRBJ1-5; D might be TRBD1 (5 bases). The CDR3 is 14 amino acids. Germline CDR1 is MNHNY and CDR2 is SVGAGI (reference sequence). Trimming pared 2 bases from V and 6 bases from J, leaving 11 bases between. In DNA, the CDR3 is TGTGCCAGCAGTTACACCGGTGGGGGTCAGCCCCAGCATTTT. This gives the protein CASSYTGGGQPQHF.

The CDR3 sequence: CASSSRTGPWGTEAFF. The CDR3 DNA follows: TGTGCCAGCAGCTCTCGGACAGGGCCTTGGGGCACTGAAGCTTTCTTT. This rearrangement joins TRBV11-2 to TRBJ1-1; TRBD1 agrees at 8 bases. The J segment lost 4 bases and the V segment lost 4 bases, leaving 11 bases of the junction unmatched. Germline lookup yields CDR1 SGHAT and CDR2 FQNNGV. The CDR3 is made up of 16 amino acids.

This sequence joins TRBV4-1 and TRBJ1-1; TRBD1 aligns across 7 bases. V shed 6 bases, J shed 4 bases, and the junction held 11 bases outside the gene matches. This CDR3 has 15 amino acids. Germline assignment: CDR1 MGHRA and CDR2 YSYEKL. The CDR3 here is CASSHVQTGITEAFF. CDR3 DNA sequence: TGCGCCAGCAGTCACGTCCAGACAGGGATCACTGAAGCTTTCTTT.